This TCR beta chain was sequenced during a study of T-cell memory formation after mild COVID-19. TCRdb independently ran MiXCR on the 5' RACE reads; one entry per CDR3 protein. The sample has over 120,000 distinct CDR3 sequences; about 6% are singletons. Whole-study results and caveats: Clones contracting over day 15 to 85 were CD4/CD8 balanced, with later expanders leaning CD4+. Shrinking CD4+ clones resided mostly in CM and EM, and CD8+ ones in EMRA. In pre-infection memory, a portion of responding clones appeared, which suggested that cross-reactive memory joined.

Comment on this clonotype: Its antigen is not known.

This CDR3 is 12 amino acids long. CDR1 and CDR2 (germline): DFQATT, SNEGSKA (reference sequence). The germline V and J ends were trimmed by 8 bases and 3 bases, with 10 bases remaining between them. Sequencing was carried out using PBMCs or a T cell subset sorted from them (not recorded which). The source is an adult woman who had mild COVID-19 (a few samples of this study predate the infection). Cell type and time point are not known. The chain joins TRBV20-1 to TRBJ1-4; D unresolved. CDR3 nucleotide sequence: TGCAGTCTCCGGGGTTCTAATGAAAAACTGTTTTTT. Its protein product is CSLRGSNEKLFF.